This TCR beta chain was identified in a study of T cells in localized non-small cell lung cancer. This table comes from immunoSEQ multiplex PCR, and its TCRdb copy is limited to in-frame clones, with some not included. The sample lists 10,000 or so clones, around 90% occurring once. Study results and limitations: Of the tissues analyzed, uninvolved adjacent lung showed maximal T cell clonality, greater than tumor.

About this clone itself: The antigen is unknown.

The length of the CDR3 is 14 residues. Between the trimmed V and J ends, which lost 1 base and 5 bases, there was a span of 11 bases. The V gene's germline CDR1 is LNHDA and CDR2 SQIVND (reference sequence). The chain uses TRBV19 and TRBJ1-1, with D unclear. The clonotype comes from a woman aged 35 to 75 with stage I squamous cell lung carcinoma. The starting material was peripheral blood, obtained before any cancer treatment. The CDR3 loop reads CASSIGAHSTEAFF. In DNA form, the CDR3 reads TGTGCCAGTAGTATAGGGGCCCATAGTACTGAAGCTTTCTTT.